This TCR beta chain is from a study of spatial heterogeneity in lung cancer. Study outcomes and limitations: Of the expanded TCRs, ubiquitous and regional counts tracked the counts of ubiquitous and regional nonsynonymous mutations, respectively. The study found that expanded intratumoral alpha and beta TCR counts tracked tumor mutation counts.

Using its own MiXCR run on the 5' RACE reads, TCRdb lists one record per CDR3 protein. The sample lists over 5,000 distinct CDR3 sequences, around 7.8% occurring once. Time point described: sample taken at primary tumor resection. Trimming removed 0 bases at V and 5 bases at J, with 11 bases between. The CDR3 runs 14 residues. The V gene's germline CDR1 is SGHRS and CDR2 YFSETQ. By sample fraction, this clonotype is medium-sized. The antigen is unknown. Sequences were derived from lung tumor tissue, sampled at surgery. The source of this sequence is a female donor with early-stage non-small cell lung cancer. The chain uses TRBV5-1 and TRBJ1-2; perhaps TRBD1 as D (6 bases). CDR3 in DNA: TGCGCCAGCAGCTTGGTGACAGGAACTTATGGCTACACCTTC. Protein sequence: CASSLVTGTYGYTF. Filled out from reference TRBV5-1 and TRBJ1-2, the complete variable domain reads KAGVTQTPRYLIKTRGQQVTLSCSPISGHRSVSWYQQTPGQGLQFLFEYFSETQRNKGNFPGRFSGRQFSNSRSEMNVSTLELGDSALYLCASSLVTGTYGYTFGSGTRLTVV.